This T cell receptor beta chain was recorded in a study of early T cells in non-severe SARS-CoV-2 infection. MiXCR was run by TCRdb on the 5' RACE reads, yielding one entry per CDR3 protein. The table records approximately 120,000 distinct CDR3 sequences, about 15% of them present only once. This CDR3 spans 13 amino acids. Germline V gene data show CDR1 as LNHDA and CDR2 as SQIVND (reference sequence). The V and J ends lost 7 bases and 7 bases, in that order; junction bases with no gene match: 7. The specimen sequenced was whole blood. This chain links TRBV19 with TRBJ2-7; 10 nucleotides align to TRBD2. This receptor was identified in an adult who was a healthcare worker with PCR-confirmed SARS-CoV-2 infection or an uninfected control (not recorded which). CDR3 nucleotides: TGTGCCAGTAAGGACCAGCGGGGGGGAGAGCAGTACTTC. It translates to CASKDQRGGEQYF.